This passage covers 7 T cell receptor beta chains from one sample sequenced in a study of blood T cell repertoires in COVID-19. Clones were sequenced by immunoSEQ multiplex PCR, and TCRdb holds only the in-frame ones, with some missing. The sample comprises under 60,000 clones, more than 75% of which are singletons, and 6.5% rests with the top ten. The sequenced sample consisted of peripheral blood. Source of these receptors: a woman between 55 and 75 years old with COVID-19, enrolled during active disease.

This sequence joins TRBV5-1 and TRBJ2-1; TRBD1 aligns across 11 bases. This CDR3 is built from 16 residues. V gave up 0 bases and J gave up 5 bases; unmatched junction bases: 4. Germline values: CDR1 SGHRS, CDR2 YFSETQ. CDR3 sequence: CASSLVWTGGHNEQFF. In nucleotides, the CDR3 is TGCGCCAGCAGCTTGGTTTGGACAGGGGGCCACAATGAGCAGTTCTTC.

V usage is TRBV9 and J usage is TRBJ1-6; tentative D call: TRBD1 (5 bases). Germline CDR1 and CDR2: SGDLS and YYNGEE. V lost 3 bases to trimming and J lost 7 bases, with 8 bases between them. The CDR3 is made up of 13 amino acids. In DNA form, the CDR3 reads TGTGCCAGCAGCGCTCGACAGAATTCACCCCTCCACTTT. This gives the protein CASSARQNSPLHF.

The sample holds a few counts of this clone. The chain is built from TRBV19 and TRBJ1-3; D is unresolved. The germline V gene encodes CDR1 LNHDA and CDR2 SQIVND (reference sequence). The ends were cut back, 7 bases at V and 0 bases at J, with 7 bases in the middle. The CDR3 covers 13 residues. The CDR3 nucleotides read TGTGCCAGTAAGATGAGCTCTGGAAACACCATATATTTT. Amino acid sequence: CASKMSSGNTIYF.

The chain joins TRBV6-6 to TRBJ1-1; TRBD1 aligns across 9 bases. CDR1 is MNHNY, CDR2 SVGAGI, per germline (reference sequence). This CDR3 has 15 residues. The V and J ends lost 10 bases and 4 bases, in that order; junction bases with no gene match: 13. The CDR3: CATHRDRVIGTEAFF. For the CDR3, the DNA is TGTGCCACGCACCGGGACAGGGTGATCGGCACTGAAGCTTTCTTT.

J is TRBJ2-7 and V is TRBV6-6, with D perhaps TRBD2 (5 bases). The germline gives CDR1 MNHNY, CDR2 SVGAGI (reference sequence). The CDR3 covers 12 residues. V lost 5 bases, J lost 4 bases, and 9 bases lay in between. The CDR3 sequence is CASSLDFYEQYF. Here the CDR3 DNA reads TGTGCCAGCAGTCTGGACTTTTACGAGCAGTACTTC.

The rearrangement uses TRBV5-4 and TRBJ2-5, with D hard to call. V was shortened by 0 bases and J by 1 base, with 4 bases between the two germline ends. The CDR3 contains 13 residues. Germline CDR1 reads SGHNT; CDR2 reads YYREEE (reference sequence). CDR3 coding DNA: TGTGCCAGCAGCTTGGTGAGCCAAGAGACCCAGTACTTC. The encoded protein is CASSLVSQETQYF.

The genes are TRBV30 and TRBJ1-1; D call uncertain. The CDR3 totals 14 residues. Germline loops: CDR1 GTSNPN, CDR2 SVGIG (reference sequence). Trimming left V 0 bases short and J 3 bases short, with 11 bases between. In DNA form, the CDR3 reads TGTGCCTGGAGTGTAGCGGTCAGGCACACTGAAGCTTTCTTT. Its translation: CAWSVAVRHTEAFF.